A selection of T cell receptor beta chains follows, all from one sample in a study of tumor and adjacent non-tumor tissue in lung cancer. Each CDR3 protein is one row after TCRdb ran MiXCR on the multiplex PCR reads. The table shows tens of thousands of distinct CDR3 sequences, with around 60% occurring only once. The sequenced sample consisted of lung tumor tissue. Receptors originate from a man aged 45-60 years with non-small cell lung cancer. CDR3s include the opening cysteine and the closing phenylalanine or tryptophan. The D gene is left open where the match is weak. Size tells how often a clone was seen (once, few, many) or the class of an expanded clone, and some rows leave it out.

-	-	TRBV19	TRBJ2-1	CASSLRGTDNEQFF	TGTGCCAGTTCCTTAAGGGGGACCGACAATGAACAGTTCTTC
-	-	TRBV28	TRBJ2-7	CASSLSGLTYEQYF	TGTGCCAGCAGTTTAAGCGGACTGACCTACGAGCAGTACTTC
-	many	TRBV11-2	TRBJ2-3	CASSLTRGRTDTQYF	TGTGCCAGCAGCTTAACCAGGGGGAGGACAGATACGCAGTATTTT
TRBD2	-	TRBV2	TRBJ2-1	CASARGGNEQFF	TGTGCCAGCGCACGGGGGGGGAATGAGCAGTTCTTC
TRBD2	-	TRBV5-4	TRBJ2-1	CTSSSGTTGNEQSF	TGTACCAGCAGCTCCGGGACTACTGGGAATGAGCAGTCCTTC
-	-	TRBV6-6	TRBJ2-4	CASSYSMDGQNTQYF	TGTGCGAGCAGTTACTCGATGGACGGTCAAAACACTCAGTACTTC
-	-	TRBV7-2	TRBJ2-4	CASSLVMVGELAKNIQYF	TGTGCCAGCAGTTTGGTAATGGTTGGGGAGCTGGCCAAAAACATTCAGTACTTC
-	-	TRBV2	TRBJ2-3	CASGSRRSDTQYF	TGTGCCAGCGGGAGTAGACGCTCAGATACGCAGTATTTT
-	many	TRBV1	TRBJ2-1	CTSSQDGNEQFF	TGCACCAGCAGCCAAGACGGGAATGAGCAGTTCTTC
-	-	TRBV28	TRBJ2-3	CPSSFGGTVSYF	TGTCCCAGCAGTTTCGGCGGGACGGTCTCGTATTTT
-	many	TRBV5-6	TRBJ2-7	CASSSLDRFTEQYF	TGTGCCAGCAGCTCCTTGGACAGATTCACCGAGCAGTACTTC
-	many	TRBV20-1	TRBJ2-3	CSARQTGAKDTQYF	TGCAGTGCTAGACAAACCGGGGCGAAGGATACGCAGTATTTT